This T cell receptor beta chain is from a study of T cells in Graves' hyperthyroidism and ophthalmopathy (dated by TCRdb to the late 2010s). Notes on the research overall: Peripheral blood was sampled at the time of initial diagnosis, prior to any treatment. To identify TCR V-J signatures that set the groups apart, the researchers used a discovery cohort of about a hundred patients, made up of under 50 with Graves' ophthalmopathy and about 59 with stable Graves' hyperthyroidism. An independent validation cohort of around 19 hyperthyroidism patients and approximately 15 patients who later progressed to ophthalmopathy tested prospective prediction of ophthalmopathy. The roughly 99 discovery patients were divided at random into training and test sets in a 7:3 ratio. Thyroid tissue and blood T-cell repertoires from about six Graves' hyperthyroidism patients were also compared in the study. Once sampling was done, hyperthyroidism patients were given methimazole at a starting dose of 30 mg daily, whereas ophthalmopathy patients were given high-dose intravenous methylprednisolone. The paper reports TCR Vbeta CDR3 sequencing of fewer than 150 peripheral blood samples: some 44 ophthalmopathy, fewer than 80 hyperthyroidism and some 17 progressor patients.

CDR1 and CDR2 are drawn from the germline V gene: MGHRA, YSYEKL. Trimming costs V 0 bases and J 2 bases, and their ends lie 8 bases apart. Spanning cysteine to phenylalanine, the CDR3 consists of 14 amino acids. Just the 42-base CDR3 DNA is kept, in frame starting at base 1. Stable Graves' hyperthyroidism was defined as the absence of progression to ophthalmopathy over 18 months of follow-up. The hyperthyroidism patients were between 18 and 65 years old and newly diagnosed, with a disease duration of less than 2 months. Patients with uncontrolled infections, other autoimmune diseases, pregnancy or lactation were excluded. Diagnoses were based on clinical symptoms, serum thyroxine and TRAb, thyroid ultrasound and orbital computed tomography. PBMCs were separated from around 9.1 ml of fresh peripheral blood using Ficoll-Paque density gradient centrifugation. Total RNA was extracted using Trizol reagent, and RNA quality was assessed on an Agilent 2100 Bioanalyzer.

Findings and caveats that apply to the study as a whole: In validation, the model predicted progression to ophthalmopathy a median of roughly 6.2 months before onset, with approximately 70% sensitivity and 72.22% specificity. Most expanded thyroid clonotypes (frequency above 0.001) were also found in blood, which suggests that blood repertoires may mirror thyroid immune responses. Sample size was not statistically predetermined, and blinding of investigators to group allocation was not performed. A 13 V-J signature model separated ophthalmopathy from stable hyperthyroidism, with just over 85% sensitivity and roughly 84% specificity in cross-validation and 80%/75% in testing.

Many counts were recorded for this clonotype. Its target antigen remains unknown. Base qualities are missing; no much larger clone stands one base away. The TCR beta CDR3 regions were amplified from RNA transcripts. A first-round RT-PCR of the TCR CDR3 used the HTBI primer set with the Qiagen OneStep RT-PCR kit. A second multiplex PCR round built the libraries, followed by size selection and purification. Libraries were sequenced paired-end with 100 bp reads on an Illumina HiSeq2000. The original methods were these. Raw data were processed with SOAPnuke, discarding reads with adapters, uncalled bases, mean Phred below 15, or no exact constant-primer or identifier match. COPE v1.2.5 was used to merge high-quality paired reads, and clonotypes were defined as unique nucleotide sequences. MiTCR v1.1 was used to align the clonotypes against IMGT TRBV, TRBD and TRBJ reference segments. Analysis was restricted to V-J combinations with a frequency above 0.0001, which covered over 98% of repertoires. A TCS score was defined as the ratio between F50 (clonal expansion) and ExV (chaos), using BLOSUM62-based TCRdist between CDR3 peptides within each V-J. Welch's t-statistics and random forest reduced 514 V-J features to 10 to 15, which were used in a naive Bayes classifier (R e1071). Through fastp at Q25 and MiXCR, TCRdb rebuilt clones from the public reads, retaining in-frame beta chains. Duplicate CDR3 protein sequences are folded into a single record with the most common DNA and genes. The V and J calls were not made by the authors but by TCRdb's processing. The sample data list approximately 360,000 distinct CDR3 sequences, and approximately 25% of these were observed just once. The leading ten clones occupy around 67% of the sample.

Sequencing used blood. This TCR was sampled from a man in his fifties with Graves' hyperthyroidism. This sequence uses TRBV4-1 and TRBJ2-7; the D gene is perhaps TRBD1, on 5 matching bases. Here is the DNA: TGCGCCAGCAGCCAAGAACCAGGGCCCTACGAGCAGTACTTC. This sequence encodes CASSQEPGPYEQYF.